This T cell receptor beta chain was identified during a study of shared clonotypes between healthy human individuals. Turning to the study itself: A couple of women and three men aged 18 to 49 served as donors.

This CDR3 region has 14 residues. Findings and limits, study-wide: Having only a few donors restricted how much genetic and exposure-history diversity was captured. When naive CD4 clonotypes were compared across a handful of donors, around 4.6% were shared. Sampling included only blood; tissue repertoires likely differ.

Here immunoSEQ multiplex PCR was the method, and the copy in TCRdb shows in-frame clones only, minus some. Of approximately 2,200,000 clones in the sample, 90% to 95% were seen once. The naive CD8 subset, CD45RO-negative cells positively selected for CCR7, excluded terminally differentiated effector memory CD45RA+ cells. Concerning this clone itself: Its matching antigen is unknown.

Sequenced: naive CD8+ T cells from PBMCs. The TCR comes from a man aged 18 to 29 in good health. Some clones in this sample may be carry-over from other donors' samples. V is TRBV21-1 and J is TRBJ2-1; the table assigns TRBD2, which was not confirmed against the DNA. TRBV21-1 is a known pseudogene. CDR3 in amino acids: CAQAPPYQRNEQFF. The DNA for the CDR3 is TGTGCCCAAGCACCACCCTATCAACGAAATGAGCAGTTCTTC.